A selection of T cell receptor beta chains follows, all from one sample in a study of T cells in localized non-small cell lung cancer. Profiling relied on immunoSEQ multiplex PCR, and the TCRdb table lists in-frame clones only, not all of them. This table holds fewer than 4,500 clones, about 26% found once. The sequencing here drew on lung tumor tissue, taken before any cancer treatment. These TCRs come from a male donor older than 55 with stage I lung adenocarcinoma. Both conserved end residues are part of each CDR3. D genes are given only for firm matches. Clone size appears in some rows only: once, few, many, or a class for an expanded clone.

v_gene,abundance,j_gene,d_gene,CDR3nt,CDR3aa
TRBV6-8,few,TRBJ1-6,-,TGTGCCAGCAGTTACCCTCCCTACTCCTATAATTCACCCCTCCACTTT,CASSYPPYSYNSPLHF
TRBV7-6,few,TRBJ1-4,-,TGTGCCAGCAGCTCACCCGCGGGACACCGTAATGAAAAACTGTTTTTT,CASSSPAGHRNEKLFF
TRBV28,-,TRBJ2-1,TRBD2,TGTGCCAGCAGTTTTGCGGGACTAACAAGGGTAGGGCAGTTCTTC,CASSFAGLTRVGQFF
TRBV9,medium-sized,TRBJ2-2,-,TGTGCCAGCATCCGTCTTCTGAACACCGGGGAGCTGTTTTTT,CASIRLLNTGELFF
TRBV5-1,-,TRBJ1-1,-,TGCGCCAGCAGCTTTTCAACGATGAACACTGAAGCTTTCTTT,CASSFSTMNTEAFF
TRBV18,-,TRBJ1-5,-,TGTGCCAGCTCACCCGCCGAGGGAGCGCCCCAGCATTTT,CASSPAEGAPQHF
TRBV6-8,medium-sized,TRBJ2-5,-,TGTGCCAGCAGTTACTCGAGGACGGGGAGGTTCGACGAGACCCAGTACTTC,CASSYSRTGRFDETQYF
TRBV5-1,-,TRBJ1-5,TRBD1,TGCGCCAGCAGCTTGCAGGGACAGGCGAATCAGCCCCAGCATTTT,CASSLQGQANQPQHF
TRBV6-8,medium-sized,TRBJ1-1,-,TGTGCCAGCAGTTACTCGAGAGTCGGGGCAAGGTACACTGAAGCTTTCTTT,CASSYSRVGARYTEAFF
TRBV29-1,-,TRBJ1-5,-,TGCAGCGTTGAAGTGGAGAGCAATCAGCCCCAGCATTTT,CSVEVESNQPQHF
TRBV11-3,-,TRBJ2-6,-,TGTGCCAGCACCCCCAGGGATTCTGGGGCCAACGTCCTGACTTTC,CASTPRDSGANVLTF
TRBV19,-,TRBJ1-5,-,TGTGCCAGTAGTTTCCATGAGGGGATCTATAGCAATCAGCCCCAGCATTTT,CASSFHEGIYSNQPQHF
TRBV11-3,-,TRBJ2-1,-,TGTGCCAGCAGCTTGGGTTTCGGGGAGAGCTCCTACAATGAGCAGTTCTTC,CASSLGFGESSYNEQFF
TRBV6-7,few,TRBJ2-5,-,TGTGCCAGCAGTTACTCCGCTGGCCGGGGAGAGACCCAGTACTTC,CASSYSAGRGETQYF
TRBV28,few,TRBJ2-7,TRBD1,TGTGCCAGCAGGGGGACAGGGGCGGTCGAGCAGTACTTC,CASRGTGAVEQYF
TRBV19,-,TRBJ1-2,TRBD1,TGTGCCAGTTCTAACAGGGGGCTTGACTATGGCTACACCTTC,CASSNRGLDYGYTF
TRBV5-1,-,TRBJ1-3,-,TGCGCCAGCAGCTTGGAACTGGGAGGAAACACCATATATTTT,CASSLELGGNTIYF
TRBV18,-,TRBJ2-3,-,TGTGCCAGCTCACCTGATTGGGGCACAGATACGCAGTATTTT,CASSPDWGTDTQYF
TRBV18,few,TRBJ2-7,-,TGTGCCAGCTCACCAGGGGCAACATCCTACGAGCAGTACTTC,CASSPGATSYEQYF
TRBV9,-,TRBJ1-5,-,TGTGCCAGCAGCGTAGGTCCGGGTATCCGTCAGCCCCAGCATTTT,CASSVGPGIRQPQHF